What follows is one T cell receptor beta chain and its context. The data stem from a study of blood T cell repertoires in COVID-19. Study-level background: Whether acute or convalescent, the COVID-19 samples came from the United States, Italy and Spain. PBMCs, B-cell-depleted T cells, or T cells provided the cDNA or gDNA that made up the material.

How the authors handled the data: How many nucleated cells were present was estimated from reference gene primer amplification. The method was immunoSEQ multiplex PCR; TCRdb's version includes in-frame clones alone and lacks a portion of them. The V and J calls and the clone size are those of that table, but D and trimming were determined from the DNA. The sample carries about 85,000 clones, approximately 84% recorded once. Germline values: CDR1 SGDLS, CDR2 YYNGEE. This CDR3 region has 15 residues. Trimming left V 3 bases short and J 3 bases short, with 13 bases between. This chain uses TRBV9 with TRBJ1-3; D possibly corresponds to TRBD1 (5 bases). Sequences were obtained from peripheral blood. The TCR originated in a man in his sixties with acute or convalescent COVID-19. CDR3 region: CASSAPGGSGNTIYF. Written as DNA, the CDR3 is TGTGCCAGCAGCGCGCCCGGGGGTAGTGGAAACACCATATATTTT.